This T cell receptor beta chain originates from a study of cytomegalovirus exposure and HLA in healthy donors. Nominally healthy donors were sampled, though unrecorded immune exposures were likely. The PCR employed 60 Vbeta primers together with 13 Jbeta primers. Clones were read by immunoSEQ multiplex PCR, and TCRdb kept only the in-frame ones, dropping some. The table records 150,000 to 200,000 clones, roughly 80% of them present only once. This clone was recorded only once. The length of the CDR3 is 15 residues. Germline assignment: CDR1 MDHEN and CDR2 SYDVKM. Unmatched junction bases numbered 6, after V lost 6 bases and J lost 6 bases.

V and J are TRBV28 and TRBJ2-1; 12 nucleotides line up with TRBD2. This receptor was identified in a man aged 40-50 years in good health and CMV-seropositive. Sequencing was performed on PBMCs. The CDR3 DNA reads TGTGCCAGCAGCGCACCTAGCGGGAGGGGCAATGAGCAGTTCTTC. Its protein product is CASSAPSGRGNEQFF.